The sequence of this TCR beta chain was determined in a study of blood T cells in healthy people across ages. Study-wide points: Per million T cells, TCR beta diversity dropped about linearly as age rose.

All donors came from Russia, were Caucasian and healthy, and spanned ages roughly 6 to 100. A word on this clonotype: The antigen is undetermined.

CDR1 and CDR2 from the germline V gene are DFQATT and SNEGSKA (reference sequence). V lost 0 bases, J lost 0 bases, and 9 bases lay in between. This CDR3 spans 15 amino acids. A second roughly 7 to 11 cycle PCR used barcoded and J-beta primers. Each cDNA molecule carried a tag from a template-switch adaptor that contained 12 random nucleotides. From the 5' RACE reads, TCRdb called clonotypes with MiXCR, one entry per CDR3 protein. The repertoire holds 450,000 to 650,000 distinct CDR3 sequences, with about 24% as singletons. The same sample was also used in a study of T cells of mothers and their children. This second study notes: Overlap measured in related mother-child pairs was slightly, non-significantly higher than in unrelated pairs.

Sequencing was done on a sample of blood. The chain has TRBV20-1 and TRBJ1-3; possibly TRBD1 for D (5 bases). This sequence originates from a boy between 10 and 17 years old in good health. CDR3 nucleotides: TGCAGTGCTAGAGACACGGGGGTCTCTGGAAACACCATATATTTT. It yields the protein CSARDTGVSGNTIYF.